This T cell receptor (beta chain) emerged from a study of shared clonotypes between healthy human individuals. Broader study findings: Between a handful of donors, naive CD4 clonotypes were shared at a level of approximately 5%.

As concerns this clone: Its target is not known.

Produced via immunoSEQ multiplex PCR; TCRdb's table is partial and in-frame only. The data show a few million clones, more than 80% seen once. The sequence derives from a man younger than 35 in good health. Some clones in this sample may be carry-over from other donors' samples. The sequencing sample was made of naive CD4+ T cells from PBMCs. The subset is: CD45RA+ positively selected.

The CDR3 region has the DNA TGTGCCAGCAGTTCTGCAGGGGACCCACCCTATGGCTACACCTTC. Residues: CASSSAGDPPYGYTF. The V and J genes are TRBV6-6 and TRBJ1-2; possibly TRBD1 for D (6 bases). The germline V and J ends were trimmed by 4 bases and 4 bases, with 16 bases remaining between them. Looked up from germline, CDR1 is MNHNY and CDR2 is SVGAGI (reference sequence). This CDR3 contains 15 residues.